This TCR beta chain was recovered during a study of cytomegalovirus exposure and HLA in healthy donors. General observations from the study: According to reports, the classifier identified cytomegalovirus status with high specificity and sensitivity. Analysis performed later found 15,000 or so TCR beta sequences associated with HLA alleles at 0.05 false discovery rate.

A word on this clone: Its antigen is undetermined.

The donors comprised healthy bone marrow donors. PCR used 60 Vbeta primers and 13 Jbeta primers. Sequenced by immunoSEQ multiplex PCR; TCRdb stores in-frame clones only, minus some. This sample has roughly 100,000 clones; around 82% occur once, and the top ten carry about 1.5%. V lost 4 bases, J lost 1 base, and 7 bases stayed unmatched. CDR3 size: 17 residues. Germline V gene lookup returns CDR1 LGHNA and CDR2 YNFKEQ. J is TRBJ2-6 and V is TRBV4-2; TRBD1 agrees at 7 bases. Material for sequencing was PBMCs. The origin of this receptor is a man aged 45-65 years in good health and CMV-seronegative. CDR3 loop: CASSLGKQGSGANVLTF. In nucleotides, the CDR3 is TGTGCCAGCAGCCTCGGCAAACAGGGGTCTGGGGCCAACGTCCTGACTTTC.